The 6 T cell receptor beta chains listed next were all sequenced from one sample in a study of T cell responses to AZD1222 COVID-19 vaccine. Clones were sequenced by immunoSEQ multiplex PCR, and TCRdb holds only the in-frame ones, with some missing. The sample lists around 76,000 clones; approximately 85% were seen once. The material sequenced was peripheral blood, taken on day 0 of AZD1222 vaccination. These receptors all come from an adult in good health.

The chain recombines TRBV6-2 or TRBV6-3 with TRBJ1-1; 8 nucleotides match TRBD1. The V gene end was trimmed by 5 bases and the J gene end by 6 bases; junction bases not matched to a gene: 5. Germline CDR1 MNHEY, CDR2 SVGEGT. This CDR3 has 13 amino acids. Here the CDR3 DNA reads TGTGCCAGCAGTCGGGACAGGCGGGCTGAAGCTTTCTTT. Residues: CASSRDRRAEAFF.

This clone was counted many times. The chain is built from TRBV10-3 and TRBJ1-6; 7 bases match TRBD1. Germline V gives CDR1 ENHRY, CDR2 SYGVKD. This CDR3 spans 18 amino acids. Trimming cost V 1 base and J 6 bases; bases outside gene matches: 12. The CDR3 DNA is TGTGCCATCAGTGAGTTCGCTCCGGGACAGCCGCCTAATTCACCCCTCCACTTT. Translating it yields CAISEFAPGQPPNSPLHF.

This chain joins TRBV9 and TRBJ2-1; 8 bases agree with TRBD1. Germline V CDR1 and CDR2: SGDLS, YYNGEE. V shed 4 bases, J shed 3 bases, and the junction held 6 bases outside the gene matches. The CDR3 consists of 15 residues. CDR3 sequence (DNA): TGTGCCAGCAGCATACCGGGACAGGACTACAATGAGCAGTTCTTC. It yields the protein CASSIPGQDYNEQFF.

The chain recombines TRBV4-1 with TRBJ2-1, with 10 bases matching TRBD1. The germline V gene encodes CDR1 MGHRA and CDR2 YSYEKL. This CDR3 has 15 residues. The V gene end was trimmed by 1 base and the J gene end by 7 bases; junction bases not matched to a gene: 4. CDR3 loop: CASSQGQGAWNEQFF. The CDR3 DNA is TGCGCCAGCAGCCAAGGACAGGGGGCATGGAATGAGCAGTTCTTC.

V usage is TRBV28 and J usage is TRBJ1-6; 7 bases are shared with TRBD1. Trimming at V came to 6 bases and at J to 6 bases, leaving 14 bases not matched to a gene. The CDR3 sequence is 17 residues long. The germline CDR1 and CDR2 sequences are MDHEN and SYDVKM. The CDR3 loop reads CASSTSTGWGTNSPLHF. In DNA, the CDR3 is TGTGCCAGCAGCACATCGACAGGGTGGGGGACTAATTCACCCCTCCACTTT.

The V gene is TRBV7-8, the J gene TRBJ1-5; D possibly corresponds to TRBD1 (5 bases). The length of the CDR3 is 16 residues. Trimming took 1 base from V and 0 from J, leaving 10 bases between them. Germline assignment: CDR1 SGHVS and CDR2 FQNEAQ. In DNA form, the CDR3 reads TGTGCCAGCAGCTTAGGGCCGGGGGGTAGCAATCAGCCCCAGCATTTT. Translating gives CASSLGPGGSNQPQHF.